This T cell receptor (beta chain) was found in a study of identical twins. From the 5' RACE reads, TCRdb called clonotypes with MiXCR, one entry per CDR3 protein. The sample includes roughly 500,000 distinct CDR3 sequences, 20% to 25% of them seen just once. The trim removed 5 bases at V and 5 bases at J, leaving 13 bases unmatched. Looked up from germline, CDR1 is SGHVS and CDR2 is FNYEAQ. The CDR3 consists of 17 residues. The data also belong to a second study, concerning T cells expressing NK-cell markers.

The TCR was taken from a woman aged 18-29 years in good health. This chain joins TRBV7-6 and TRBJ2-5; 11 bases are shared with TRBD2. The sample comprised CD4+ T cells sorted from blood. CDR3 residues: CASSIRTSGLPTETQYF. The CDR3 DNA reads as TGTGCCAGCAGCATTCGGACTAGCGGGCTACCCACGGAGACCCAGTACTTC. Based on the CDR3 plus reference TRBV7-6 and TRBJ2-5, the full variable domain is GAGVSQSPRYKVTKRGQDVALRCDPISGHVSLYWYRQALGQGPEFLTYFNYEAQQDKSGLPNDRFSAERPEGSISTLTIQRTEQRDSAMYRCASSIRTSGLPTETQYFGPGTRLLVL.